This T cell receptor beta chain was identified in a study of T-cell reconstitution after alpha-beta-depleted transplantation in children. CDR1 and CDR2 (germline): LGHNA, YSLEER. The CDR3 has 14 amino acids. Trimming left V 3 bases short and J 6 bases short, with 12 bases between. A TCRbeta library incorporating unique molecular identifiers was prepared. TCRdb processed the PCR reads anew with MiXCR; each CDR3 protein has one entry. The sample contains about 980,000 distinct CDR3 sequences, less than 30% of which appear only once. This clonotype has a count of ten or more. This receptor was taken from a boy younger than two who had a stem cell transplant for SCID, so the T cells may come from the graft donor. The chain is built from TRBV4-3 and TRBJ2-1; TRBD1 is a possible D gene (6 bases). The sample in question was PBMCs, mostly from graft donor cells, obtained 360 days after TCRalphabeta/CD19-depleted stem cell transplant. CDR3 sequence reads: CASSHGPGVNEQFF. The DNA for the CDR3 is TGCGCCAGCAGCCATGGCCCAGGGGTCAATGAGCAGTTCTTC.